The rows below give T cell receptor beta chains drawn from one sample of a study of molecular identifiers for immune sequencing clone quantification. TCRdb passed the PCR reads through MiXCR, listing each CDR3 protein once. The data show a few hundred thousand distinct CDR3 sequences, 24% seen once. The sample taken for sequencing was naive CD8+ T cells from blood, with Jurkat cell RNA spiked in. Receptors originate from a human donor in good health. Some libraries in this study had Jurkat cell RNA spiked in. Both conserved end residues are part of each CDR3. Fields, in order: D gene, V gene, J gene, clone size, CDR3 protein, CDR3 DNA. D genes are given only for firm matches. The size of a clone is reported for some rows only, either as once, few or many, or as a class for expanded clones.

>NA|TRBV15|TRBJ1-5|few
CATAWRGTGQPQHF
TGTGCCACCGCCTGGCGAGGGACTGGACAGCCCCAGCATTTT
>TRBD1|TRBV7-9|TRBJ2-7|NA
CASSITGTGEQYF
TGTGCCAGCAGCATAACCGGGACAGGGGAGCAGTACTTC
>NA|TRBV6-2/TRBV6-3|TRBJ2-3|few
CASSYAESYSTDTQYF
TGTGCCAGCAGTTATGCGGAGAGCTATAGCACAGATACGCAGTATTTT
>NA|TRBV7-9|TRBJ1-3|NA
CASSSTIPGPYSGNTIYF
TGTGCCAGCAGCTCGACGATTCCGGGACCTTACTCTGGAAACACCATATATTTT
>NA|TRBV7-9|TRBJ2-3|few
CASSLAGDHPDTQYF
TGTGCCAGCAGCTTAGCCGGGGACCACCCTGATACGCAGTATTTT
>NA|TRBV12-3/TRBV12-4|TRBJ1-3|once
CASSLASGPPIYF
TGTGCCAGCAGTTTAGCCTCTGGACCCCCCATATATTTT
>NA|TRBV4-1|TRBJ2-7|NA
CASRQDLVVYEQYF
TGCGCCAGCCGCCAAGATCTCGTGGTCTACGAGCAGTACTTC
>NA|TRBV6-6|TRBJ2-7|NA
CASSPDSAPSF
TGTGCCAGCAGTCCCGACTCCGCGCCGTCCTTC
>NA|TRBV2|TRBJ2-7|NA
CANKFATGDTYEQYF
TGTGCCAACAAGTTCGCTACGGGGGATACCTACGAGCAGTACTTC
>TRBD2|TRBV4-3|TRBJ2-3|NA
CTSSQASGSTDTQYF
TGCACCAGCAGCCAAGCTAGCGGATCCACAGATACGCAGTATTTT
>NA|TRBV30|TRBJ1-1|few
CAWRTPLGTLMNTEAFF
TGTGCCTGGAGGACCCCCTTGGGGACACTCATGAACACTGAAGCTTTCTTT
>NA|TRBV27|TRBJ2-2|NA
CATFPTARMFNTGELFF
TGTGCCACCTTTCCGACTGCAAGAATGTTTAACACCGGGGAGCTGTTTTTT
>NA|TRBV7-9|TRBJ1-1|few
CASKSGTHMNTEAFF
TGTGCCAGCAAAAGCGGGACACACATGAACACTGAAGCTTTCTTT
>NA|TRBV12-3/TRBV12-4|TRBJ2-4|NA
CASSFLVQGRSDIQYF
TGTGCCAGCAGTTTTCTCGTCCAGGGTCGGTCGGACATTCAGTACTTC
>TRBD1|TRBV30|TRBJ1-1|many
CAGRQGTFLNTEAFF
TGTGCAGGAAGACAGGGGACCTTCCTGAACACTGAAGCTTTCTTT
>NA|TRBV7-8|TRBJ2-7|many
CASSLGGTYEQYF
TGTGCCAGCAGTTTAGGGGGAACCTACGAGCAGTACTTC
>NA|TRBV5-6|TRBJ2-5|few
CASSLEQKIQETQYF
TGTGCCAGCAGCTTGGAGCAGAAGATCCAAGAGACCCAGTACTTC
>NA|TRBV19|TRBJ2-7|many
CASSPRTRDEQYF
TGTGCCAGTAGTCCAAGGACTCGGGATGAGCAGTACTTC
>TRBD2|TRBV20-1|TRBJ2-1|few
CSARFRDYSYNEQFF
TGCAGTGCTCGATTCAGGGACTACTCCTACAATGAGCAGTTCTTC
>TRBD2|TRBV7-9|TRBJ2-5|few
CASSSLAGAAETQYF
TGTGCCAGCAGCTCACTAGCGGGGGCGGCCGAGACCCAGTACTTC
>NA|TRBV27|TRBJ1-1|few
CASKSQMNTEAFF
TGTGCCAGCAAAAGTCAGATGAACACTGAAGCTTTCTTT
>NA|TRBV5-5|TRBJ2-5|once
CAGSLASGVWGGGETQYF
TGTGCCGGCAGCTTGGCTTCCGGCGTATGGGGAGGGGGGGAGACCCAGTACTTC
>NA|TRBV10-2|TRBJ1-1|many
CASSELYEAFF
TGCGCCAGCAGTGAGTTGTATGAAGCTTTCTTT
>NA|TRBV4-3|TRBJ1-1|few
CASSQDLQGFGTEAFF
TGCGCCAGCAGCCAAGATCTTCAGGGCTTTGGCACTGAAGCTTTCTTT
>TRBD1|TRBV4-1|TRBJ2-1|few
CASSRVGQGSHNEQFF
TGCGCCAGCAGCCGAGTGGGACAGGGTTCCCACAATGAGCAGTTCTTC
>NA|TRBV20-1|TRBJ2-5|NA
CSAGEDLTRQETQYF
TGCAGTGCCGGAGAAGACCTTACCAGGCAAGAGACCCAGTACTTC
>TRBD2|TRBV4-1|TRBJ2-3|few
CASSQVTGGPYGTDTQYF
TGCGCCAGCAGCCAAGTTACGGGAGGGCCTTACGGCACAGATACGCAGTATTTT
>NA|TRBV27|TRBJ2-4|many
CASSLGTAKNIQYF
TGTGCCAGCAGTTTAGGAACAGCCAAAAACATTCAGTACTTC
>NA|TRBV4-2|TRBJ1-1|many
CASSQVQNTEAFF
TGTGCCAGCAGCCAAGTCCAGAACACTGAAGCTTTCTTT
>TRBD2|TRBV7-9|TRBJ2-3|NA
CASSSTRVDGTSVTDPQYF
TGTGCCAGCAGCTCGACTAGGGTCGACGGGACTAGCGTAACAGATCCGCAGTATTTT
>NA|TRBV20-1|TRBJ2-4|NA
CSARGRRDADVAKNIQYF
TGCAGTGCGAGGGGACGGCGGGATGCTGATGTCGCCAAAAACATTCAGTACTTC
>NA|TRBV9|TRBJ1-1|once
CATSLAGRSREAFF
TGTGCCACCAGCCTAGCGGGCAGAAGCCGAGAAGCTTTCTTT
>TRBD2|TRBV5-1|TRBJ2-2|few
CASSRIREENTGELFF
TGCGCCAGCTCCCGAATTCGGGAGGAGAACACCGGGGAGCTGTTTTTT
>NA|TRBV12-3/TRBV12-4|TRBJ1-1|many
CASSLGAGDTEAFF
TGTGCCAGCAGTTTAGGGGCAGGAGACACTGAAGCTTTCTTT
>TRBD1|TRBV23-1|TRBJ1-5|NA
CASSQADRGQGGGPQHF
TGCGCCAGCAGTCAAGCGGACAGGGGTCAGGGGGGCGGGCCCCAGCATTTT
>NA|TRBV4-3|TRBJ1-5|many
CASSQDFSGENQPQHF
TGCGCCAGCAGCCAAGATTTCTCGGGCGAGAATCAGCCCCAGCATTTT
>TRBD2|TRBV29-1|TRBJ2-2|NA
CSAAGGENTGELFF
TGCAGCGCCGCCGGGGGGGAAAACACCGGGGAGCTGTTTTTT
>NA|TRBV6-6|TRBJ2-3|NA
CASSYGGPDTQYF
TGTGCCAGCAGTTATGGGGGCCCAGATACGCAGTATTTT
>TRBD2|TRBV7-9|TRBJ2-2|few
CASSLAFNQPRTSPGELFF
TGTGCCAGCAGCTTAGCGTTTAACCAACCGCGGACTAGCCCCGGGGAGCTGTTTTTT
>NA|TRBV7-6|TRBJ2-5|NA
CAGNQTQYF
TGTGCCGGCAACCAGACCCAGTACTTC
>NA|TRBV29-1|TRBJ1-2|many
CSAEGSRTYGYTF
TGCAGCGCTGAGGGTTCCCGGACTTATGGCTACACCTTC
>NA|TRBV4-1|TRBJ2-3|few
CASSQESQDTFHTQYF
TGCGCCAGCAGCCAAGAATCCCAAGACACCTTCCATACGCAGTATTTT
>NA|TRBV28|TRBJ2-7|few
CASSVGVSYEQYF
TGTGCCAGCAGCGTAGGGGTCTCCTACGAGCAGTACTTC
>TRBD2|TRBV27|TRBJ2-7|many
CASQLLAGALYEQYF
TGTGCCAGCCAACTCCTAGCGGGAGCCCTCTACGAGCAGTACTTC
>NA|TRBV7-9|TRBJ2-3|few
CASSSQRSTDTQYF
TGTGCCAGCAGCTCACAGCGAAGCACAGATACGCAGTATTTT
>NA|TRBV20-1|TRBJ2-1|few
CSARVWRGDYNEQFF
TGCAGTGCTAGAGTTTGGCGGGGCGACTACAATGAGCAGTTCTTC